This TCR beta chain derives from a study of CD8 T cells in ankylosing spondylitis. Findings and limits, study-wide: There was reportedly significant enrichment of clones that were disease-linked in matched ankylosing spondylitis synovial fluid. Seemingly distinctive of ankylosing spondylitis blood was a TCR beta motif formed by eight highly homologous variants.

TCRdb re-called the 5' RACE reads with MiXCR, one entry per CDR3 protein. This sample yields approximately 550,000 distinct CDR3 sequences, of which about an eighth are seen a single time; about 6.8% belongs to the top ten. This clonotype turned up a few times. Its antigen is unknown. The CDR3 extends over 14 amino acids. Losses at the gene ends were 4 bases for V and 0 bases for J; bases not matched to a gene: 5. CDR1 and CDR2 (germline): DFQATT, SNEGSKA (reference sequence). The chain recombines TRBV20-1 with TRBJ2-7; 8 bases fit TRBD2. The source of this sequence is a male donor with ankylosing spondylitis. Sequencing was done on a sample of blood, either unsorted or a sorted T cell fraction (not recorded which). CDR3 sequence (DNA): TGCAGTGCTAAAACTAGCGGTCCCTCCTACGAGCAGTACGTC. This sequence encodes CSAKTSGPSYEQYV.